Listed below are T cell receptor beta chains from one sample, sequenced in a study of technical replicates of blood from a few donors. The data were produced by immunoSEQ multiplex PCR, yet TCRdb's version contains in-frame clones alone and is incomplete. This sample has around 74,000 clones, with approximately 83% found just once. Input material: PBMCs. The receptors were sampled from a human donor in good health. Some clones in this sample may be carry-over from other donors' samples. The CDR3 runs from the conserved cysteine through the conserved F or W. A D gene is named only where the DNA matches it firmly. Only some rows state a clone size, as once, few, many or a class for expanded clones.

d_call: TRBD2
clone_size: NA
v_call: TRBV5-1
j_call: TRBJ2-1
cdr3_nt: TGCGCCAGCACACATAGCGGGGGGTACAATGAGCAGTTCTTC
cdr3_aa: CASTHSGGYNEQFF

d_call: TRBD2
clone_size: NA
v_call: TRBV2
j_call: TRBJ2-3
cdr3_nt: TGTGCCAGCAGTGTAACTAGCGGCTACACAGATACGCAGTATTTT
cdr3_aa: CASSVTSGYTDTQYF

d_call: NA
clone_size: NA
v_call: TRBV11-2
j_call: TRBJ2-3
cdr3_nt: TGTGCCAGCAGCTTATTCACGCGGGGAGATACGCAGTATTTT
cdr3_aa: CASSLFTRGDTQYF

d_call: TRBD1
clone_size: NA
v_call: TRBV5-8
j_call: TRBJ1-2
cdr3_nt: TGTGCCAGCAGCTTACAGGGGACTAACTATGGCTACACCTTC
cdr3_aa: CASSLQGTNYGYTF

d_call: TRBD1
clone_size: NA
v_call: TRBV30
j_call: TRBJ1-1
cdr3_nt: TGTGCCTGGACAGGGGGCTTCGTGGACACTGAAGCTTTCTTT
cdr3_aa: CAWTGGFVDTEAFF

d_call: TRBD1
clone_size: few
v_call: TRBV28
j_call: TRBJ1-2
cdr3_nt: TGTGCCAGCAGTTCCGGGGACAGAGTGAACTATGGCTACACCTTC
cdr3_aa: CASSSGDRVNYGYTF

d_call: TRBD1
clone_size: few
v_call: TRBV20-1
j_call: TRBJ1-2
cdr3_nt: TGCAGTCACCAACAGGGGTCTGGCTACACCTTC
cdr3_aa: CSHQQGSGYTF

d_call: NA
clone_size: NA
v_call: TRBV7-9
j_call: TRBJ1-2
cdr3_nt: TGTGCCAGCAGCTTAACAAGGAGGGAAAACTATGGCTACACCTTC
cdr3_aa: CASSLTRRENYGYTF

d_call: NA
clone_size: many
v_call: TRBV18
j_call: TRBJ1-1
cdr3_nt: TGTGCCAGCCTAACAAGGAGGGACACTGAAGCTTTCTTT
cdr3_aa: CASLTRRDTEAFF

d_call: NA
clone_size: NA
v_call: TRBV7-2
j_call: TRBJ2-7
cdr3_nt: TGTGCCAGCAGCTACGGGACACACGAGCAGTACTTC
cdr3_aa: CASSYGTHEQYF

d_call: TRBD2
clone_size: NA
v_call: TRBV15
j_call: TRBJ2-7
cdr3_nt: TGTGCCACCAGCAGAGAGGGGGGGAGCTCCTACGAGCAGTACTTC
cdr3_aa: CATSREGGSSYEQYF

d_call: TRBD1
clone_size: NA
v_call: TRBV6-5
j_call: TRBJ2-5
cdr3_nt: TGTGCCAGCAGTTATTTGGGGACAGGGAAGAGAACCCAGTACTTC
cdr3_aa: CASSYLGTGKRTQYF

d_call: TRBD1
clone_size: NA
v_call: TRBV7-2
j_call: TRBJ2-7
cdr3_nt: TGTGCCAGCAGCATCACTCCGGGACAGGGCGATCAGTACTTC
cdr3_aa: CASSITPGQGDQYF

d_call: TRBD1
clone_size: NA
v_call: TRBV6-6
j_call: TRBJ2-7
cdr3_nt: TGTGCCAGCAGTTACCGCGCGGGACAGGGTACCTACGAGCAGTACTTC
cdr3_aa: CASSYRAGQGTYEQYF

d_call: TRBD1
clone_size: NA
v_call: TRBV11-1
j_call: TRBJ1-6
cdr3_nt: TGTGCCAGCAGCCTCAGACAGGGTCCAAATTCACCCCTCCACTTT
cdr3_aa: CASSLRQGPNSPLHF

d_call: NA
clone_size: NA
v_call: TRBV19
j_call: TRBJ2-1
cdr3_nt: TGTGCCAGTAGTATTGGAGGAGGGCTTGGCAATGAGCAGTTCTTC
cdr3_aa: CASSIGGGLGNEQFF

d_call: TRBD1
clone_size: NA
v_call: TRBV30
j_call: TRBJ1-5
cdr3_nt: TGTGCCTGGAGTGAGGGACAGGGAGCAAGCAATCAGCCCCAGCATTTT
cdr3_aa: CAWSEGQGASNQPQHF

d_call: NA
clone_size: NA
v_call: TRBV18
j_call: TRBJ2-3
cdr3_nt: TGTGCCAGCTCCGCCATGAAGCTAGATACGCAGTATTTT
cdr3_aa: CASSAMKLDTQYF

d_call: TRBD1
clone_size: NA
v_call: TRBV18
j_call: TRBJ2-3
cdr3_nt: TGTGCCAGCTCGCGACAGGGGGTTATGAATGCAGATACGCAGTATTTT
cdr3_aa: CASSRQGVMNADTQYF

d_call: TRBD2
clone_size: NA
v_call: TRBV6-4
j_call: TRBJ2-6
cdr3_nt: TGTGCCAGCAGTGATGGACTAGCGGGAATCTCTGGGGCCAACGTCCTGACTTTC
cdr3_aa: CASSDGLAGISGANVLTF

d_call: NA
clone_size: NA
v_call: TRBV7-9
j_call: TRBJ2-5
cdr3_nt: TGTGCCAGCAGCTGGGCAGGGACAAAGACCCAGTACTTC
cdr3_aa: CASSWAGTKTQYF

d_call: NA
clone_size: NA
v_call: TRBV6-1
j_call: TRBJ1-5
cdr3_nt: TGTGCCAGCAGTGAACAGGCGGCAGGGAGGGAGCCCCAGCATTTT
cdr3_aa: CASSEQAAGREPQHF

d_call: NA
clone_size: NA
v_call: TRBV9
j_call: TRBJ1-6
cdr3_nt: TGTGCCAGCAGCGGCAACAGGGATTCACCCCTCCACTTT
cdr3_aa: CASSGNRDSPLHF

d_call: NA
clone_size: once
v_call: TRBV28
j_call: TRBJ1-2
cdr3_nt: TGTGCCAGCAGTTTAGGTGGGGCAGGGGATAGCTACACCTTC
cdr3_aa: CASSLGGAGDSYTF

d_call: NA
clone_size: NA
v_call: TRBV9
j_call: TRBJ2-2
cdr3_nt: TGTGCCAGCAGCATGACCCCCTCGGAGGGCGGGGAGCTGTTTTTT
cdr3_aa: CASSMTPSEGGELFF

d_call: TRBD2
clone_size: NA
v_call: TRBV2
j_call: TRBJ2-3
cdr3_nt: TGTGCCAGCGGTACTAGCGGGGGGGTCTCAGATACGCAGTATTTT
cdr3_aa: CASGTSGGVSDTQYF

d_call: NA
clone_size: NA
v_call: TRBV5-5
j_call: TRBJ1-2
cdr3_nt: TGTGCCAGCCTCCCCCAGGCTACTAACTATGGCTACACCTTC
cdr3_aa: CASLPQATNYGYTF

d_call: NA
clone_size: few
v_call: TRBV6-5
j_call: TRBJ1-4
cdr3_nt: TGTGCCAGCGGAAGGAGGGGCAGCACGAATGAAAAACTGTTTTTT
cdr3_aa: CASGRRGSTNEKLFF

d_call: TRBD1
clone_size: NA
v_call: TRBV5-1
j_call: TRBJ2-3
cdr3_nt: TGCGCCAGCAGCTTGACCGGGACAGGGGTCACAGATACGCAGTATTTT
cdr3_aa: CASSLTGTGVTDTQYF

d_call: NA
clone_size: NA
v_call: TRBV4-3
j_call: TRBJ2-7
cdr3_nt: TGCGCCAGCAGCCAAGGATTGACGCGGGAGCAGTACTTC
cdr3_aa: CASSQGLTREQYF

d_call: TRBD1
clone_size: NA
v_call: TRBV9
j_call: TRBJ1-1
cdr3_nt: TGTGCCAGCAGCGTGCGGACAGGGGGCACTGAAGCTTTCTTT
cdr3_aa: CASSVRTGGTEAFF

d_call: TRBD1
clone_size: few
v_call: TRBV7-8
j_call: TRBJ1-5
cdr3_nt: TGTGCCAGCAGAACGGGACAGGGCAATCAGCCCCAGCATTTT
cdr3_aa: CASRTGQGNQPQHF

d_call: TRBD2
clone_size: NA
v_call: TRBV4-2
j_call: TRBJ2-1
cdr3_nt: TGTGCCAGCAGCCAACCTCTAGCGGGAGGGGCCTACAATGAGCAGTTCTTC
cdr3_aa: CASSQPLAGGAYNEQFF

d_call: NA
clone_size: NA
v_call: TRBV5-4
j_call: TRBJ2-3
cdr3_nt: TGTGCCAGCAGCTTGGCCGGGGGACTTGGGTCAGATACGCAGTATTTT
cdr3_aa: CASSLAGGLGSDTQYF

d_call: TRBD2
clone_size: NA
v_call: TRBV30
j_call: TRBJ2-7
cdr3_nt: TGTGCCTGGGGCTCGGGAGGGCCTAGCTACGAGCAGTACTTC
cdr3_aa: CAWGSGGPSYEQYF

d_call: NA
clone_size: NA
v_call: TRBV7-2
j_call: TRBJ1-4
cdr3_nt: TGTGCCAGCAGTAGGGGATTCCGGGAAAAACTGTTTTTT
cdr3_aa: CASSRGFREKLFF

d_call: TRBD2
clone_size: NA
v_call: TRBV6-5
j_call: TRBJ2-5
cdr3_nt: TGTGCCAGCAGTTCGGCGGGGGGTCCCCAAGAGACCCAGTACTTC
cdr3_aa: CASSSAGGPQETQYF

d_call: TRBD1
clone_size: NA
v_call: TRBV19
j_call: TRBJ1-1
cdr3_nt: TGTGCCAGTAGTATTCAGGGGGCGGGCACTGAAGCTTTCTTT
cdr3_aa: CASSIQGAGTEAFF

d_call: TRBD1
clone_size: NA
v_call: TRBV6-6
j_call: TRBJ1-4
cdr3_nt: TGTGCCAGCACCCCTGGACAGGGGGATGAAAAACTGTTTTTT
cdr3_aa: CASTPGQGDEKLFF

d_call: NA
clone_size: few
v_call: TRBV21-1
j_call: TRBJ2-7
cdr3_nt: TGTGCCAGCCGAAGGACAGGCGATTACGAGCAGTACTTC
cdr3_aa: CASRRTGDYEQYF

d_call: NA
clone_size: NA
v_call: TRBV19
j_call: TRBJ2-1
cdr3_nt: TGTGCCAGTAGTATACAAGCGGGGACAGGTGAGCAGTTCTTC
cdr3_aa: CASSIQAGTGEQFF

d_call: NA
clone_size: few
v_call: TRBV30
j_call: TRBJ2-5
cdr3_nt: TGTGCCTGGAGCGGGACTTTCCAAGAGACCCAGTACTTC
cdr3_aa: CAWSGTFQETQYF

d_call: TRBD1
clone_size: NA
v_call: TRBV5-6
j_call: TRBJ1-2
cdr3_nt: TGTGCCAGCAGCCAACAGGGGCAGGGTTATGGCTATGGCTACACCTTC
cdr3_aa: CASSQQGQGYGYGYTF

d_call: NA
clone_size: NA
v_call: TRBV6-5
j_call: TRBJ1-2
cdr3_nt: TGTGCCAGCAGTTACCGGGGGGGGTTTAACTATGGCTACACCTTC
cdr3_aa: CASSYRGGFNYGYTF

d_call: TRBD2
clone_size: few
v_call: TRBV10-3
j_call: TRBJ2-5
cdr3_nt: TGTGCCATCAGTGATACCCTAGCGGGGGGGCGGGAGACCCAGTACTTC
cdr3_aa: CAISDTLAGGRETQYF

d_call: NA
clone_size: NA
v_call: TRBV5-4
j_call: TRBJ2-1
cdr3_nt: TGTGCCAGCAGCTCGGGATGGAGGGTCCCTTACAATGAGCAGTTCTTC
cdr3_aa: CASSSGWRVPYNEQFF

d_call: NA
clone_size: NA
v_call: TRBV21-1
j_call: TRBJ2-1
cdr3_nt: TGTGCCAGCAGCAAAGGGGGAGAGTTCTTC
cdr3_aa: CASSKGGEFF

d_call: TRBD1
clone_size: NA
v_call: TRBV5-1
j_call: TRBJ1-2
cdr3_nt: TGCGCCAGCAGCCCAAACCCCGGGACAGGGGGTTTTGGCTACACCTTC
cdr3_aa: CASSPNPGTGGFGYTF

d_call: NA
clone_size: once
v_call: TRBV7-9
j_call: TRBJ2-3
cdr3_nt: TGTGCCAGCAGCTTAAGAAGGGGAGATACGCAGTATTTT
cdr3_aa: CASSLRRGDTQYF

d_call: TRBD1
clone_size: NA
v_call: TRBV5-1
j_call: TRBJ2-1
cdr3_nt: TGCGCCAGCAGCATACCGGACAGGAATGAGCAGTTCTTC
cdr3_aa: CASSIPDRNEQFF

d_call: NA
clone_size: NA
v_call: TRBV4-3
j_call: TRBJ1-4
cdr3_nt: TGCGCCAGCAGCCAAGGGAGGTCGGCTAATGAAAAACTGTTTTTT
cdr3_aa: CASSQGRSANEKLFF

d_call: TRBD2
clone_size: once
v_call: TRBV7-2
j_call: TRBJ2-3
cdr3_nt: TGTGCCAGCAGCTCAGGGACTAGCGGGAGAATAGATACGCAGTATTTT
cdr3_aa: CASSSGTSGRIDTQYF